This T cell receptor (beta chain) came from a study of T-cell memory formation after mild COVID-19. Overall study context: Clusters of TCRs were largely donor specific.

This clonotype was counted a few times. The antigen is not known. From 5'RACE with constant-segment primers came TCR alpha and TCR beta cDNA libraries that carried sample barcodes and UMIs. TCRdb re-derived calls from the 5' RACE reads in MiXCR, one entry per CDR3 protein. The sample holds 140,000 or so distinct CDR3 sequences, about a fifth seen once. Looked up from germline, CDR1 is DFQATT and CDR2 is SNEGSKA (reference sequence). The germline V and J ends were trimmed by 3 bases and 4 bases, with 6 bases remaining between them. CDR3 size: 11 residues. Study conclusions and caveats: SARS-CoV-2 specificity of second-wave clones peaking day 37 was unconfirmed.

The sample comprised PBMCs or a T cell subset sorted from them (not recorded which). The TCR sequence derives from an adult woman who had mild COVID-19 (a few samples of this study predate the infection). Cell type and time point are not known. V usage is TRBV20-1 and J usage is TRBJ1-2, with D hard to call. CDR3 amino acids: CSASDLYGYTF. The CDR3 DNA follows: TGCAGTGCTAGTGACCTCTATGGCTACACCTTC.